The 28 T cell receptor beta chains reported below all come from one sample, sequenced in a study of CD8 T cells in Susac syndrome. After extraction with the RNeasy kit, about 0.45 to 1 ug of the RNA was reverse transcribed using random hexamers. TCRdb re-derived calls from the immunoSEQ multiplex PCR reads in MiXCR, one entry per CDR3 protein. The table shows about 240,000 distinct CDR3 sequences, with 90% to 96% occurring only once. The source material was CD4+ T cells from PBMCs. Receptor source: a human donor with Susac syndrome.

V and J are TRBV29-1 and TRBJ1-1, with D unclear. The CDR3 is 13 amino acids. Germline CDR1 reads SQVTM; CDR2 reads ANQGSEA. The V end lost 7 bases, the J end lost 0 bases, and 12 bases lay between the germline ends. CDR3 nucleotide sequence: TGCAGCGCTTACCTTGACATGAACACTGAAGCTTTCTTT. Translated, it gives CSAYLDMNTEAFF.

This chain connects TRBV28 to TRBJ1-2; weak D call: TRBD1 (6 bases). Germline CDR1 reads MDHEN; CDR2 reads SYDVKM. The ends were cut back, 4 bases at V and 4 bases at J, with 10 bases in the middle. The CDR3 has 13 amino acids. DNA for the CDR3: TGTGCCAGCAGTTCAGGGGATTCCTATGGCTACACCTTC. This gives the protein CASSSGDSYGYTF.

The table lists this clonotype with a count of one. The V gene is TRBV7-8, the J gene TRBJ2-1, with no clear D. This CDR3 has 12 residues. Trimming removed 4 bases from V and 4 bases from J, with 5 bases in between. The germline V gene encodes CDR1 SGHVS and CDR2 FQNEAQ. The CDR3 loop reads CASSSLYNEQFF. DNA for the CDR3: TGTGCCAGCAGCTCCTTATACAATGAGCAGTTCTTC.

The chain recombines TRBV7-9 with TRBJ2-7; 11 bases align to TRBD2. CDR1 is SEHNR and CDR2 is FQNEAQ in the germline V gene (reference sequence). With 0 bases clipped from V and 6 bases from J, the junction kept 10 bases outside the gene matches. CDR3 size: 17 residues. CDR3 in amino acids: CASSLALMASGRTEQYF. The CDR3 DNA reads TGTGCCAGCAGCTTAGCGCTCATGGCTAGCGGGAGGACCGAGCAGTACTTC.

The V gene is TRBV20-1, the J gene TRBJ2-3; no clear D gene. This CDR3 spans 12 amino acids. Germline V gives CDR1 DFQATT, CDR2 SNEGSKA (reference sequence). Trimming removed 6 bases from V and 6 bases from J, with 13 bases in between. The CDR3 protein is CSAKSQGDTQYF. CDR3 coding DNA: TGCAGTGCCAAGTCTCAAGGGGATACGCAGTATTTT.

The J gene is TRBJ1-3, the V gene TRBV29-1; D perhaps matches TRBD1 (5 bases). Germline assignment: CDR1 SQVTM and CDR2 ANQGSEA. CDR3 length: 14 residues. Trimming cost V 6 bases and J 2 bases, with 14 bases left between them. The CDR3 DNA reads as TGCAGCGTCCACCAGGGTATTCCTGGAAACACCATATATTTT. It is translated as CSVHQGIPGNTIYF.

The CDR3 loop reads CASSYTTSGKEQYF. CDR3 coding DNA: TGTGCCAGCAGTTACACGACTAGCGGGAAAGAGCAGTACTTC. V gene TRBV6-5 combines with J gene TRBJ2-7; 11 positions agree with TRBD2. The CDR3 has 14 residues. The junction had 4 bases not matched to a gene; V was cut back by 2 bases and J by 7 bases. Germline V lookup: CDR1 MNHEY, CDR2 SVGAGI.

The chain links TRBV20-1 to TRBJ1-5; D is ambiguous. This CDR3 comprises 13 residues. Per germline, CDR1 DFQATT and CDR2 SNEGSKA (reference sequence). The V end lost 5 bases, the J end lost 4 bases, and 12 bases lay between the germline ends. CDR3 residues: CSAQNIDNQPQHF. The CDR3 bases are TGCAGTGCTCAGAACATTGATAATCAGCCCCAGCATTTT.

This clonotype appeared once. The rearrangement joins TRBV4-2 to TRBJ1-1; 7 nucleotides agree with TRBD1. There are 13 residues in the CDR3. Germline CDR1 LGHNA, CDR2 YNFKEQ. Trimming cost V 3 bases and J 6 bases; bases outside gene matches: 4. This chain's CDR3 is CASSQSQGAEAFF. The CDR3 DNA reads TGTGCCAGCAGCCAGTCGCAGGGGGCTGAAGCTTTCTTT.

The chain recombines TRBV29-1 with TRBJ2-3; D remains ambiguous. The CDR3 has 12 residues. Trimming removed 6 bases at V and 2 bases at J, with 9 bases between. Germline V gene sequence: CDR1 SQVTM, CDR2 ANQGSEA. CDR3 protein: CSVPPDTDTQYF. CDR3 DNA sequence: TGCAGCGTGCCCCCGGACACAGATACGCAGTATTTT.

CDR3 DNA sequence: TGTGCCAGCAGCTCTGGGCCCGAGTTTAGTGAGCAGTTCTTC. This gives the protein CASSSGPEFSEQFF. This chain uses TRBV7-3 with TRBJ2-1; D not resolved. The germline V gene encodes CDR1 SGHTA and CDR2 FQGTGA. CDR3 length: 14 amino acids. Trimming stripped 4 bases from V and 9 bases from J, with 16 bases between. Based on the CDR3 plus reference TRBV7-3 and TRBJ2-1, the full variable domain is GAGVSQTPSNKVTEKGKYVELRCDPISGHTALYWYRQSLGQGPEFLIYFQGTGAADDSGLPNDRFFAVRPEGSVSTLKIQRTERGDSAVYLCASSSGPEFSEQFFGPGTRLTVL.

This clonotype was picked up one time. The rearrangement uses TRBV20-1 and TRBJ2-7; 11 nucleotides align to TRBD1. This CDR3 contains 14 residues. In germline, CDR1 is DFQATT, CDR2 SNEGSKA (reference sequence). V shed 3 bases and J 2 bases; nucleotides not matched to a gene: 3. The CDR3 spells CSARGTGGTYEQYF. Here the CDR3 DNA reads TGCAGTGCTAGGGGGACAGGGGGTACCTACGAGCAGTACTTC.

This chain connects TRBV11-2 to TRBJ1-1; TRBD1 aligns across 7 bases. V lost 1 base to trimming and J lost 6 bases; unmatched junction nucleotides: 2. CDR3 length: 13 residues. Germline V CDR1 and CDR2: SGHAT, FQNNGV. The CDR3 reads CASSLGGGPEAFF. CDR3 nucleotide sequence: TGTGCCAGCAGCTTAGGAGGGGGCCCTGAAGCTTTCTTT.

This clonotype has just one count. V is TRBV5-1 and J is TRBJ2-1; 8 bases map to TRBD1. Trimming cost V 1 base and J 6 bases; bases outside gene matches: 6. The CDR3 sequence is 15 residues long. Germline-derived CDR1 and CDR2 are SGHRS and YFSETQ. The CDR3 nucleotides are TGCGCCAGCAGCTTGCAAGGACAGGGACGCAATGAGCAGTTCTTC. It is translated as CASSLQGQGRNEQFF.

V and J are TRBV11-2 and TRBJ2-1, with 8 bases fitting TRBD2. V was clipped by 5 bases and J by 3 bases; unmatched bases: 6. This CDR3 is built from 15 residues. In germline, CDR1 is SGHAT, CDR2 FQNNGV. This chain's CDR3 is CASSQSGGNYNEQFF. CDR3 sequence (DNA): TGTGCCAGCAGCCAGAGCGGGGGTAACTACAATGAGCAGTTCTTC.

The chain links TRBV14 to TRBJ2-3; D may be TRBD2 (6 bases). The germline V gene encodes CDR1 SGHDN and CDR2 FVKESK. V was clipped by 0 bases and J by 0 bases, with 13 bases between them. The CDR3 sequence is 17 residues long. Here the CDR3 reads CASSQDRGTASTDTQYF. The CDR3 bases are TGTGCCAGCAGCCAAGATCGGGGGACGGCTAGCACAGATACGCAGTATTTT.

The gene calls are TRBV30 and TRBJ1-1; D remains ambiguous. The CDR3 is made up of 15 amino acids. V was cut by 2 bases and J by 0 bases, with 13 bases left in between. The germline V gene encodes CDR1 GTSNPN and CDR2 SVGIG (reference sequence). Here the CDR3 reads CAWSPPAALNTEAFF. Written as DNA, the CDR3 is TGTGCCTGGAGTCCCCCAGCAGCCCTGAACACTGAAGCTTTCTTT.

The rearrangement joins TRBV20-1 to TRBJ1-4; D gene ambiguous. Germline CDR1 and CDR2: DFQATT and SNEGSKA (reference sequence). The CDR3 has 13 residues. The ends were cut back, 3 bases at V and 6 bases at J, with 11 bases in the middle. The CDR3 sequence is CSASTGPHEKLFF. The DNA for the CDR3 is TGCAGTGCTAGTACCGGGCCGCATGAAAAACTGTTTTTT.

Here the CDR3 DNA reads TGCGCCAGCAGCTTAGCGGCCAGCAACACTGAAGCTTTCTTT. Protein: CASSLAASNTEAFF. The rearrangement links TRBV5-1 to TRBJ1-1, with unresolved D. With 2 bases removed from V and 2 bases from J, the gap between germline ends came to 10 bases. Germline CDR1 reads SGHRS; CDR2 reads YFSETQ. This CDR3 is built from 14 residues.

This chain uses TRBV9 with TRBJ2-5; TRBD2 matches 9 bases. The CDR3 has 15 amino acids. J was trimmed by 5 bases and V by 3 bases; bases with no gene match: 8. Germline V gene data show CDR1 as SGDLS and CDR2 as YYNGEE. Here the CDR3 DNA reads TGTGCCAGCAGCGCGAGCGGGAGGCGGGGCGAGACCCAGTACTTC. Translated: CASSASGRRGETQYF. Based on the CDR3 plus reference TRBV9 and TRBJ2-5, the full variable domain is DSGVTQTPKHLITATGQRVTLRCSPRSGDLSVYWYQQSLDQGLQFLIQYYNGEERAKGNILERFSAQQFPDLHSELNLSSLELGDSALYFCASSASGRRGETQYFGPGTRLLVL.

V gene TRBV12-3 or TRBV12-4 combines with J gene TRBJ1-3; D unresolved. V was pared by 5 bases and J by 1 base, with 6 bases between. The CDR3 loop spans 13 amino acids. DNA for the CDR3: TGTGCCAGCAGTAGCAGTTCTGGAAACACCATATATTTT. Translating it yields CASSSSSGNTIYF.

Here the CDR3 reads CASSQGSGRANTGELFF. CDR3 nucleotide sequence: TGCGCCAGCAGCCAAGGGAGCGGGAGGGCGAACACCGGGGAGCTGTTTTTT. This chain connects TRBV4-1 to TRBJ2-2, with 10 nucleotides matching TRBD2. J lost 0 bases, V lost 1 base, and 2 bases had no gene match. The length of the CDR3 is 17 residues. The V gene's germline CDR1 is MGHRA and CDR2 YSYEKL.

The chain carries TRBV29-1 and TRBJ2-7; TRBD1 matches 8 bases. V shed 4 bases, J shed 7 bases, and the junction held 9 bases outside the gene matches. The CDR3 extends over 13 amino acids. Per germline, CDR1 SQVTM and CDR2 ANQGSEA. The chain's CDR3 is CSVVGQGAGEQYF. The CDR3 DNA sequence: TGCAGCGTTGTGGGCCAGGGGGCGGGGGAGCAGTACTTC.

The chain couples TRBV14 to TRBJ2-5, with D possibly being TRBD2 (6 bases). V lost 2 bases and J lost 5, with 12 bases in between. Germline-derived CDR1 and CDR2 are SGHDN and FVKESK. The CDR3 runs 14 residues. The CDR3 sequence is CASSQRREWETQYF. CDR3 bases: TGTGCCAGCAGCCAACGTCGGGAGTGGGAGACCCAGTACTTC. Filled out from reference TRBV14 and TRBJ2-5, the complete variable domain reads EAGVTQFPSHSVIEKGQTVTLRCDPISGHDNLYWYRRVMGKEIKFLLHFVKESKQDESGMPNNRFLAERTGGTYSTLKVQPAELEDSGVYFCASSQRREWETQYFGPGTRLLVL.

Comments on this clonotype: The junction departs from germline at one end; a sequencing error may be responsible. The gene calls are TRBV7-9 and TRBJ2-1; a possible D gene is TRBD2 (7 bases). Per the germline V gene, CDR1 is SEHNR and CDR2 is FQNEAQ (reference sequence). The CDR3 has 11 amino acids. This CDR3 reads CASSSSRGRAF. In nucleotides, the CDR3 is TGTGCCAGCAGCTCGTCTAGGGGGAGGGCCTTC. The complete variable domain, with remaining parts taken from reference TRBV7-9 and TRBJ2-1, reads DTGVSQNPRHKITKRGQNVTFRCDPISEHNRLYWYRQTLGQGPEFLTYFQNEAQLEKSRLLSDRFSAERPKGSFSTLEIQRTEQGDSAMYLCASSSSRGRAFGPGTRLTVL.

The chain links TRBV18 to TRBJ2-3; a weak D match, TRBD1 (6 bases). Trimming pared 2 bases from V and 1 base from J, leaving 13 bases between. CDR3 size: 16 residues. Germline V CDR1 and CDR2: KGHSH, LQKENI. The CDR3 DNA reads TGTGCCAGCTCACCAGGGCAGGGGAAGGGCACAGATACGCAGTATTTT. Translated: CASSPGQGKGTDTQYF.

For the CDR3, the DNA is TGTGCTAGTGGTTTGGCAGGGGGAACTGAAGCTTTCTTT. As protein: CASGLAGGTEAFF. The J gene is TRBJ1-1, the V gene TRBV12-5; 7 bases are shared with TRBD1. V gave up 1 base and J gave up 5 bases; unmatched junction bases: 1. This CDR3 has 13 residues. Looked up from germline, CDR1 is LGHNT and CDR2 is FRNRAP.

The CDR3 nucleotides are TGTGCCAGCAGCCAAGATCCGGGAGGCCCGGTGGAGACCCAGTACTTC. This sequence encodes CASSQDPGGPVETQYF. The rearrangement uses TRBV14 and TRBJ2-5, with TRBD2 matching 7 bases. With 0 bases clipped from V and 5 bases from J, the junction kept 9 bases outside the gene matches. The CDR3 spans 16 residues. The germline V gene encodes CDR1 SGHDN and CDR2 FVKESK.